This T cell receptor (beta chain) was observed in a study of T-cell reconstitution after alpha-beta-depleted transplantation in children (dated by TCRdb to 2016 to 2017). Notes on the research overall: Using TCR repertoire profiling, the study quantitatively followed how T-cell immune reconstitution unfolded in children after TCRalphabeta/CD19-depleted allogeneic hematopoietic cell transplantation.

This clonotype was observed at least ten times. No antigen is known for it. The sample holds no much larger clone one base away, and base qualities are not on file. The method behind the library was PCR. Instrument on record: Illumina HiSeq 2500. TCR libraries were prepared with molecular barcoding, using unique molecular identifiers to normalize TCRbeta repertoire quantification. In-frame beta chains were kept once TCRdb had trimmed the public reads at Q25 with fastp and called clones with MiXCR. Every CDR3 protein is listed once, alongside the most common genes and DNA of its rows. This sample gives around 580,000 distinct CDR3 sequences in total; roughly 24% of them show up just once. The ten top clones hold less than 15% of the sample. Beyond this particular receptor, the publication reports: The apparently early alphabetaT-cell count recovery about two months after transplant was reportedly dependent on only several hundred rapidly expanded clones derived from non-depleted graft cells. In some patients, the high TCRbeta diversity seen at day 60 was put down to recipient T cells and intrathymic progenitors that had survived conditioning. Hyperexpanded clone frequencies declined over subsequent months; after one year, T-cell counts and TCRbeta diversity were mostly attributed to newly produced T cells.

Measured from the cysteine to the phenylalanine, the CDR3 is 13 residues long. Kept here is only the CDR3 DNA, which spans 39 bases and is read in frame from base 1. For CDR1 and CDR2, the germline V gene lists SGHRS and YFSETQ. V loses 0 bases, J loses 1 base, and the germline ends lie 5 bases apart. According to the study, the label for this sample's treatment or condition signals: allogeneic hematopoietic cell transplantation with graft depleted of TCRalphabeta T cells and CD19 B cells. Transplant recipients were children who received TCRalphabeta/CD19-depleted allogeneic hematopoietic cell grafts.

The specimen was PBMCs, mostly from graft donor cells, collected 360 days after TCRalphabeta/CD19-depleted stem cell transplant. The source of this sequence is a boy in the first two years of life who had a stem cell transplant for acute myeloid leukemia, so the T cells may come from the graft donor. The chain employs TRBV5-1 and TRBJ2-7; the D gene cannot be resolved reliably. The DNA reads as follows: TGCGCCAGCAGCTTGGCCATTTCCTACGAGCAGTACTTC. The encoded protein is CASSLAISYEQYF.